This entry concerns a single T cell receptor beta chain. A much larger clone lies a single base off, so this may be a read error. Combining a sample-barcoded 5' primer with a J-beta primer mix, a second PCR ran for about 7 to 11 cycles. TCRdb re-called the 5' RACE reads with MiXCR, one entry per CDR3 protein. This sample carries 1.5 million to 2 million distinct CDR3 sequences, under 30% of them seen once, and the ten largest clones take 7.7%. These data come from a study of blood T cells in healthy people across ages. Germline assignment: CDR1 ENHRY and CDR2 SYGVKD. The CDR3 is 15 amino acids. This sequence was found in a woman aged 25 to 45 in good health. The material sequenced was blood. The gene calls are TRBV10-3 and TRBJ2-5, with D possibly TRBD1 on 6 matching bases. For the CDR3, the DNA is TGTGCCATCAGTGCCCGAACGGACAGCTACTACGAGCAGCACTTC. Its protein is CAISARTDSYYEQHF.